The following is a TCR beta chain sequence with its context. Study members were between roughly 18 and 100 years old and lived in 24 US regions. The entry originates in a study of blood T cell repertoires in COVID-19. Turning to the study itself: From T cells, B-cell-depleted T cells, or PBMCs came the material, which was cDNA or gDNA.

The table came from immunoSEQ multiplex PCR; TCRdb's copy has only in-frame clones and leaves some out. This sample carries approximately 290,000 clones, about 90% of them seen once, and the ten largest clones take around 4.5%. V dropped 6 bases and J dropped 5 bases, with 11 bases sitting between them. Germline V gives CDR1 MDHEN, CDR2 SYDVKM. This CDR3 has 12 amino acids. The V gene is TRBV28, the J gene TRBJ2-7, with D tentatively TRBD2 (6 bases). Specimen: PBMCs or T cells enriched from blood (not recorded which). The receptor comes from a woman aged 18-29 years with acute COVID-19. The CDR3 loop reads CASSLRGHEQYF. For the CDR3, the DNA is TGTGCCAGCAGCCTGCGGGGTCACGAGCAGTACTTC. Combining the CDR3 with reference TRBV28 and TRBJ2-7 gives the whole variable domain DVKVTQSSRYLVKRTGEKVFLECVQDMDHENMFWYRQDPGLGLRLIYFSYDVKMKEKGDIPEGYSVSREKKERFSLILESASTNQTSMYLCASSLRGHEQYFGPGTRLTVT.